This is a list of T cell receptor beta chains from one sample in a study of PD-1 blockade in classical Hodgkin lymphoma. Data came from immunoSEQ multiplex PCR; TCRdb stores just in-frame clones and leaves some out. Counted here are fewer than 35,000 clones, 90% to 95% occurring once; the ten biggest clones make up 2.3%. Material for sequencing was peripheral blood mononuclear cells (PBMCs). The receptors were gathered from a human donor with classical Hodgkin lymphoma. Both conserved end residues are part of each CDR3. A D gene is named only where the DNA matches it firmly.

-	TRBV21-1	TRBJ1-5	CASSKMSWAGGRQPQHF
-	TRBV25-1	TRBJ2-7	CASSGEGQDYEQYF
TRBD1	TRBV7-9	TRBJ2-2	CASSPMDRGGGTGELFF
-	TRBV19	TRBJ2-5	CASSMGGRGTSETQYF
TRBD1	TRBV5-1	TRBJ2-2	CASSLDTGTGGRELFF
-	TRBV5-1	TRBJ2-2	CASSLAAGGELFF
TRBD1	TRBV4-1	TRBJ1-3	CASSPGGQPGNTIYF
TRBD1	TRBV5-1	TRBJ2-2	CASSLTGETGELFF
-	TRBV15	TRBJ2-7	CATSRDPSSHYEQYF
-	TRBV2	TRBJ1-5	CASSEWDPGLLYQPQHF
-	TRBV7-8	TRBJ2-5	CASRLRGLGETQYF
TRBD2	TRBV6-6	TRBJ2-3	CASSYLAGGTDTQYF
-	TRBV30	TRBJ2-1	CAWSEGGEQFF
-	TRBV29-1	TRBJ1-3	CSVNSGNTIYF
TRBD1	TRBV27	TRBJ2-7	CASSLRGQGTYEQYF
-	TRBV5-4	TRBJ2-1	CASSMGAGDNEQFF